What follows are 6 T cell receptor beta chains derived from one specimen sequenced in a study of blood T cell repertoires in COVID-19 (dated by TCRdb to about 2020). The library was produced with the immunoSEQ multiplex PCR assay. TCRdb carries this immuneACCESS record with in-frame sequences only. Its versions omit some clonotypes, under half of them owing to an unresolved V gene in the studies checked, with the rest unexplained. The sample table holds approximately 230,000 clones, of which roughly 80% were seen once. Approximately 4% of the sample is held by the ten biggest clonotypes. Sequenced: peripheral blood. The receptors here all came from a middle-aged woman with active or convalescent COVID-19.

This sequence joins TRBV28 and TRBJ1-5; TRBD1 agrees at 8 bases. Germline V gene lookup returns CDR1 MDHEN and CDR2 SYDVKM. The trim removed 2 bases at V and 8 bases at J, leaving 8 bases unmatched. The CDR3 is 15 amino acids. CDR3 sequence reads: CASSLGHRGRKPQHF. DNA for the CDR3: TGTGCCAGCAGTTTAGGGCACAGGGGGAGGAAGCCCCAGCATTTT.

This clone was counted at least ten times. The chain couples TRBV3-1 (or the pseudogene TRBV3-2) to TRBJ2-7, with 8 bases lining up with TRBD2. The ends lost 2 bases at V and 6 bases at J; junction bases unmatched: 3. The CDR3 contains 13 residues. Germline assignment: CDR1 LGHDT and CDR2 YNNKEL (reference sequence). The CDR3 nucleotides read TGTGCCAGCAGCCAACAGGGACTAGTCGAGCAGTACTTC. As protein: CASSQQGLVEQYF.

The chain carries TRBV19 and TRBJ1-2; D unclear. Deletions cut 7 bases from V and 8 bases from J, with 23 bases between. Germline CDR1 and CDR2: LNHDA and SQIVND (reference sequence). This CDR3 region has 15 residues. The CDR3 is CASTSNGEPMRGYTF. The CDR3, as DNA: TGTGCCAGTACCTCTAACGGGGAACCTATGAGAGGCTACACCTTC.

This clone came up once. The chain employs TRBV5-4 and TRBJ2-1, with a possible D match to TRBD2 (7 bases). Per the germline V gene, CDR1 is SGHNT and CDR2 is YYREEE (reference sequence). The CDR3 runs 15 residues. Trimming left V 4 bases short and J 0 bases short, with 11 bases between. CDR3 loop: CASSGRGGSYNEQFF. CDR3 nucleotides: TGTGCCAGCAGCGGTAGGGGGGGCTCCTACAATGAGCAGTTCTTC.

The V gene is TRBV5-3, the J gene TRBJ1-4; D gene unclear. TRBV5-3 is reported as an ORF; its role is uncertain. Trimming cost V 1 base and J 3 bases, with 10 bases left between them. This CDR3 has 15 amino acids. This CDR3 is CARSLLGRSNEKLFF. In DNA, the CDR3 is TGTGCCAGAAGCTTGTTGGGCCGATCTAATGAAAAACTGTTTTTT.

The chain carries TRBV7-9 and TRBJ2-2; 8 positions agree with TRBD1. Germline CDR1 and CDR2: SEHNR and FQNEAQ (reference sequence). This CDR3 is 19 amino acids long. V dropped 5 bases and J dropped 5; count of bases not matched to a gene: 19. The CDR3 DNA is TGTGCCAGCAGCCATGGGAAAGGACAGGGAAATTTGAAGACCGGGGAGCTGTTTTTT. Amino acid sequence: CASSHGKGQGNLKTGELFF. The full variable domain, completed using reference TRBV7-9 and TRBJ2-2, is DTGVSQNPRHKITKRGQNVTFRCDPISEHNRLYWYRQTLGQGPEFLTYFQNEAQLEKSRLLSDRFSAERPKGSFSTLEIQRTEQGDSAMYLCASSHGKGQGNLKTGELFFGEGSRLTVL.